The clone carrying this T cell receptor beta chain was counted a few times. What it binds is unknown. Quantitative molecular-barcoded 5'-RACE generated the TCR beta libraries. TCRdb re-called the 5' RACE reads with MiXCR, one entry per CDR3 protein. The sample yields 310,000 or so distinct CDR3 sequences, around 19% seen once. The sample belongs to a study of CD8 T cells in ankylosing spondylitis. The CDR3 consists of 14 residues. V was clipped by 4 bases and J by 1 base, with 10 bases between them. CDR1 and CDR2 from the germline V gene are MDHEN and SYDVKM. Study observations and caveats: A TCR beta motif of seven or eight highly homologous variants appeared characteristic of ankylosing spondylitis blood.

The TCR originated in a male donor with ankylosing spondylitis or in good health (not recorded which). The material sequenced was blood, either unsorted or a sorted T cell fraction (not recorded which). The chain couples TRBV28 to TRBJ1-2, with unresolved D. This chain's CDR3 is CASSSLDFNYGYTF. The CDR3 region has the DNA TGTGCCAGCAGTTCATTGGATTTTAACTATGGCTACACCTTC.